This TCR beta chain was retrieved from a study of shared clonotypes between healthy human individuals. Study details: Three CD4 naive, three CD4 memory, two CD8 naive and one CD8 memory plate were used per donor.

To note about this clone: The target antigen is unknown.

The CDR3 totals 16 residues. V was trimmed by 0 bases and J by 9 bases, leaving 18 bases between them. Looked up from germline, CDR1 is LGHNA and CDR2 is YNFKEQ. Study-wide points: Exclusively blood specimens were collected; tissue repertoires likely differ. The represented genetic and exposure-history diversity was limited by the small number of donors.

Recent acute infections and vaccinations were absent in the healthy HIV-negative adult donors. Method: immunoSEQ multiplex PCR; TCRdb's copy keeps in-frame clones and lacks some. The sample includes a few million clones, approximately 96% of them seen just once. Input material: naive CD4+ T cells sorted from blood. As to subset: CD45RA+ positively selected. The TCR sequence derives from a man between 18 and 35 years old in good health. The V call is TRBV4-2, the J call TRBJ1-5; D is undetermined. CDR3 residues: CASSQEESGGLRPQHF. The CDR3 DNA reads TGTGCCAGCAGCCAAGAAGAATCGGGAGGGCTGAGGCCCCAGCATTTT.